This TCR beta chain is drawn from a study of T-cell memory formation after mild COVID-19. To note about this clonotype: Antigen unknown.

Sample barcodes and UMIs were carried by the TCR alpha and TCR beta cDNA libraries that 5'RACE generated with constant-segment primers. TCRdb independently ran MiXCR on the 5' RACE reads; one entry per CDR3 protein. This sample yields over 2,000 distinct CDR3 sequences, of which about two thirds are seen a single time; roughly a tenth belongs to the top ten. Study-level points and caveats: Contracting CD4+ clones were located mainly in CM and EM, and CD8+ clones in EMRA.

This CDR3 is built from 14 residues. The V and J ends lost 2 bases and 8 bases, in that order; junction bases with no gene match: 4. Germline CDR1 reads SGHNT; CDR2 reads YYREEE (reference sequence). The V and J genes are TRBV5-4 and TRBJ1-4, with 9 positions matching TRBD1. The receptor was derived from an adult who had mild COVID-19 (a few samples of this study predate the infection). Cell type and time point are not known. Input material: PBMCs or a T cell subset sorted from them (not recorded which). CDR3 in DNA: TGTGCCAGCAGCTTTACAGGGGGCGAAGAAAAACTGTTTTTT. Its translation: CASSFTGGEEKLFF.